The source of this T cell receptor (beta chain) is a study of blood T cell repertoires in COVID-19. At the level of the study: Material from acute and convalescent COVID-19 was sourced from the United States, Italy and Spain.

V shed 4 bases and J shed 0 bases, with 18 bases lying between them. The CDR3 is 18 residues long. CDR1 MDHEN and CDR2 SYDVKM come from the germline V gene. The repertoire was sequenced with immunoSEQ multiplex PCR; TCRdb's copy has only in-frame clones and lacks some. The sample shows about 150,000 clones, about 85% of them seen only once. The chain recombines TRBV28 with TRBJ1-4, with D perhaps matching TRBD1 (6 bases). The sequence was collected from a woman between 35 and 50 years old with active or convalescent COVID-19. Material for sequencing was peripheral blood. The CDR3 sequence: CASSSVPGGAATNEKLFF. CDR3 in DNA: TGTGCCAGCAGTTCGGTCCCGGGGGGGGCCGCAACTAATGAAAAACTGTTTTTT.